A single T cell receptor (beta chain) is shown here with its context. What it recognizes is unknown. The data belong to a study of response to subunit inactivated influenza vaccine. This CDR3 has 13 amino acids. V was clipped by 7 bases and J by 4 bases, with 14 bases between them. CDR1 SGHDT and CDR2 YYEEEE come from the germline V gene. TCRdb reanalysed the RT-PCR reads using MiXCR and keeps one entry per CDR3 protein. The sample shows under 200,000 distinct CDR3 sequences, 9.5% to 15% of them seen only once. Study-wide results and limits: The authors put forward the suggestion that each seasonal influenza vaccination may bring in only a limited number of new T cells.

This same sample was also part of a study on T cells expressing NK-cell markers. From that report: It was by 5'RACE template switching with UMIs that TCR beta cDNA was made. Among the experiments, several used an anti-gamma-delta TCR antibody to restrict sorting to alpha-beta TCR T cells. For a handful of donors, these clonotypes were likewise the leading ones in the CD3+CD56-NKG2C+ fraction.

The chain joins TRBV5-6 to TRBJ1-2, with D perhaps matching TRBD1 (5 bases). The material sequenced was CD8+ T cells sorted from PBMCs, taken 11 to 12 days after vaccination. This receptor was taken from a man aged 50-59 years who received an inactivated influenza vaccine. This CDR3 reads CASSLGGSYGYTF. For the CDR3, the DNA is TGTGCCAGCTCTCTTGGGGGGAGCTATGGCTACACCTTC.